The clone carrying this T cell receptor beta chain has only a few counts. Study members were between about 18 and 95 years old and lived in approximately 25 US regions. The CDR3 extends over 16 amino acids. With V trimmed by 4 bases and J by 5 bases, 12 bases remained unmatched. Germline CDR1 reads SGHDT; CDR2 reads YYEEEE. This specimen belongs to a study of blood T cell repertoires in COVID-19. Turning to the study itself: Whether acute or convalescent, the COVID-19 samples came from the United States, Italy and Spain. PBMCs, B-cell-depleted T cells, or T cells provided the cDNA or gDNA that made up the material.

In the original analysis: How many nucleated cells were present was estimated from reference gene primer amplification. Sequenced by immunoSEQ multiplex PCR; TCRdb stores in-frame clones only, minus some. D and trimming were read from the DNA, whereas the V and J calls and clone size are those reported in that table. The sample contains some 150,000 clones, roughly 87% of which appear only once. The sample comprised PBMCs or T cells enriched from blood (not recorded which). The sequence came from a human donor with acute COVID-19. The donor label of this sample is uncertain. The rearrangement uses TRBV5-6 and TRBJ1-1, with TRBD1 matching 9 bases. CDR3: CASSLNRGQSRTEAFF. The DNA for the CDR3 is TGTGCCAGCAGCCTAAACAGGGGGCAGAGTAGGACTGAAGCTTTCTTT.